Listed here are 16 T cell receptor beta chains from one sample, sequenced in a study of T cells in Graves' hyperthyroidism and ophthalmopathy (dated by TCRdb to the late 2010s). Libraries were constructed by multiplex PCR. The sequencer was an Illumina HiSeq 2000. The TCR beta CDR3 regions were amplified from the RNA transcripts. The first round of RT-PCR for the TCR CDR3 was performed with the HTBI primer set and the Qiagen OneStep RT-PCR kit. TCRdb ran its own pipeline on the public reads, namely fastp trimming at Q25 and MiXCR clone calling, and kept in-frame beta chains. Every CDR3 protein is listed once, alongside the most common genes and DNA of its rows. Across this sample there are 560,000 or so distinct CDR3 sequences, with around 42% seen only once. The ten largest make up about 8.2% of the sample. The sequencing sample was made of peripheral blood or thyroid tissue (not recorded which). The source is a woman aged 18-30 years with Graves' hyperthyroidism. Donor details come from another sample of the same person, matched by shared clones.

Here the CDR3 DNA reads TGCAGCGTTGACCGGGGGGCAGGGGGCGCGTACACTGAAGCTTTCTTT. This encodes CSVDRGAGGAYTEAFF. The genes are TRBV29-1 and TRBJ1-1; 8 nucleotides match TRBD1. Germline trimming cut 3 bases from V and 3 bases from J; bases unmatched to any gene: 12. This CDR3 region has 16 residues. In germline, CDR1 is SQVTM, CDR2 ANQGSEA.

The chain has TRBV10-3 and TRBJ2-3, with 7 bases aligning to TRBD2. Losses at the gene ends were 10 bases for V and 0 bases for J; bases not matched to a gene: 10. Per the germline V gene, CDR1 is ENHRY and CDR2 is SYGVKD. The CDR3 consists of 15 residues. CDR3 DNA sequence: TGTGCCACCCTGGGGACTACCGCTAGCACAGATACGCAGTATTTT. Protein product: CATLGTTASTDTQYF.

This clonotype showed up just a few times. This chain joins TRBV20-1 and TRBJ1-5; 8 bases line up with TRBD1. CDR3 size: 13 residues. With 4 bases clipped from V and 2 bases from J, the junction kept 1 base outside the gene matches. Per the germline V gene, CDR1 is DFQATT and CDR2 is SNEGSKA (reference sequence). The CDR3 sequence: CSAKTGGNQPQHF. The DNA for the CDR3 is TGCAGTGCTAAGACAGGGGGCAATCAGCCCCAGCATTTT.

The V gene is TRBV11-1, the J gene TRBJ2-7; 9 bases agree with TRBD2. Looked up from germline, CDR1 is SGHAT and CDR2 is FQDESV (reference sequence). The CDR3 has 14 residues. With 7 bases clipped from V and 1 base from J, the junction kept 5 bases outside the gene matches. The CDR3 DNA reads TGTGCCAGCAACCTAGCGGGACTGTCCTACGAGCAGTACTTC. Its translation is CASNLAGLSYEQYF.

V is TRBV7-9 and J is TRBJ1-2; tentative D call: TRBD1 (5 bases). The CDR3 extends over 13 amino acids. CDR1 is SEHNR, CDR2 FQNEAQ, per germline (reference sequence). Trimming stripped 5 bases from V and 8 bases from J, with 15 bases between. CDR3 sequence (DNA): TGTGCCAGCAGCCAAAATCGGGGCTGGGGCTACACCTTC. It encodes CASSQNRGWGYTF.

The gene calls are TRBV7-2 and TRBJ2-2; 7 bases line up with TRBD2. V lost 4 bases and J lost 4; bases outside the gene matches: 9. CDR3 length equals 16 residues. CDR1 and CDR2 from the germline V gene are SGHTA and FQGNSA. The CDR3 loop reads CASSSWEGRITGELFF. The CDR3 coding sequence is TGTGCCAGCAGCTCCTGGGAGGGGAGAATCACCGGGGAGCTGTTTTTT.

The chain has TRBV11-2 and TRBJ1-2, with D possibly TRBD1 on 5 matching bases. V shed 7 bases and J shed 4 bases, with 10 bases lying between them. Per the germline V gene, CDR1 is SGHAT and CDR2 is FQNNGV. This CDR3 contains 12 residues. As DNA, the CDR3 is TGTGCCAGCACCGACAGCAGCTATGGCTACACCTTC. Translation: CASTDSSYGYTF.

The chain combines TRBV25-1 with TRBJ2-7; TRBD1 matches 10 bases. The CDR3 runs to 15 residues. The V and J ends lost 6 bases and 6 bases, in that order; junction bases with no gene match: 11. Per the germline V gene, CDR1 is MGHDK and CDR2 is SYGVNS. CDR3 coding DNA: TGTGCCAGCAGCTTAGAAGGGACAGGGGAGGGCGAGCAGTACTTC. Amino acids: CASSLEGTGEGEQYF.

This clonotype was observed at least ten times. CDR3 nucleotide sequence: TGTGCCACCAGAGCGGGGGATCCCACCGGGGAGCTGTTTTTT. As protein: CATRAGDPTGELFF. This chain uses TRBV15 with TRBJ2-2; 8 nucleotides align to TRBD2. The J segment lost 4 bases and the V segment lost 6 bases, leaving 4 bases of the junction unmatched. The germline V gene has CDR1 LNHNV and CDR2 YYDKDF (reference sequence). CDR3 length: 14 residues.

This clonotype was seen repeatedly, ten times or more. The chain has TRBV15 and TRBJ2-7, with D perhaps matching TRBD1 or TRBD2 (5 bases each). The CDR3 runs 13 residues. The V gene's germline CDR1 is LNHNV and CDR2 YYDKDF (reference sequence). V lost 5 bases and J 3 bases, leaving 11 bases between the germline ends. In DNA form, the CDR3 reads TGTGCCACCAGCCGGGACCGATTCTACGAGCAGTACTTC. Its translation: CATSRDRFYEQYF.

The chain couples TRBV14 to TRBJ1-2; D is undetermined. Germline V lookup: CDR1 SGHDN, CDR2 FVKESK. The CDR3 sequence is 16 residues long. V dropped 0 bases and J dropped 3 bases, with 14 bases sitting between them. CDR3 loop: CASSQELGYSDYGYTF. The CDR3, as DNA: TGTGCCAGCAGCCAAGAGCTCGGATACTCGGACTATGGCTACACCTTC.

This rearrangement joins TRBV7-6 to TRBJ2-3; 11 positions match TRBD2. Germline assignment: CDR1 SGHVS and CDR2 FNYEAQ. With V trimmed by 2 bases and J by 4 bases, 8 bases remained unmatched. The CDR3 consists of 17 residues. CDR3 nucleotide sequence: TGTGCCAGCAGCTTAACCACACTAGCGGGAGTATCAGATACGCAGTATTTT. It codes for CASSLTTLAGVSDTQYF.

Comment on this clonotype: A read error may be the cause here, since a much bigger clone is one base away. The rearrangement uses TRBV10-3 and TRBJ2-2; D remains ambiguous. Trimming cost V 6 bases and J 9 bases, with 2 bases left between them. The germline CDR1 and CDR2 sequences are ENHRY and SYGVKD. The CDR3 is made up of 9 amino acids. The CDR3 region is CAISRELFF. For the CDR3, the DNA is TGTGCCATCAGCCGGGAGCTGTTTTTT.

A note on this clonotype: The junction departs from germline at one end; a sequencing error may be responsible. The genes are TRBV24-1 and TRBJ2-2; D perhaps matches TRBD2 (6 bases). The germline CDR1 and CDR2 sequences are KGHDR and SFDVKD. The CDR3 has 16 amino acids. The CDR3, as DNA: TGTGCCAGCAGTCTCTTTAGCGGAACGAACACCGGGGAGCTGTTTTTT. This codes for CASSLFSGTNTGELFF.

This clonotype was recorded many times. V and J are TRBV7-8 and TRBJ1-1; perhaps TRBD1 as D (5 bases). The CDR3 totals 14 residues. Germline V gene lookup returns CDR1 SGHVS and CDR2 FQNEAQ. V lost 5 bases and J 1 base, leaving 11 bases between the germline ends. CDR3 bases: TGTGCCAGCAGCCGACCTGGACAGAACACTGAAGCTTTCTTT. It codes for CASSRPGQNTEAFF.

Concerning this clonotype: At one end, the junction sequence differs from germline, possibly due to a read error. V gene TRBV10-3 combines with J gene TRBJ1-5; 7 bases map to TRBD1. The CDR3 runs 14 residues. Germline V gives CDR1 ENHRY, CDR2 SYGVKD. CDR3 DNA sequence: TGTGTCATCAGTGAGTCGGGACAGCCGACCTCCCAGCATTTT. Its protein is CVISESGQPTSQHF.